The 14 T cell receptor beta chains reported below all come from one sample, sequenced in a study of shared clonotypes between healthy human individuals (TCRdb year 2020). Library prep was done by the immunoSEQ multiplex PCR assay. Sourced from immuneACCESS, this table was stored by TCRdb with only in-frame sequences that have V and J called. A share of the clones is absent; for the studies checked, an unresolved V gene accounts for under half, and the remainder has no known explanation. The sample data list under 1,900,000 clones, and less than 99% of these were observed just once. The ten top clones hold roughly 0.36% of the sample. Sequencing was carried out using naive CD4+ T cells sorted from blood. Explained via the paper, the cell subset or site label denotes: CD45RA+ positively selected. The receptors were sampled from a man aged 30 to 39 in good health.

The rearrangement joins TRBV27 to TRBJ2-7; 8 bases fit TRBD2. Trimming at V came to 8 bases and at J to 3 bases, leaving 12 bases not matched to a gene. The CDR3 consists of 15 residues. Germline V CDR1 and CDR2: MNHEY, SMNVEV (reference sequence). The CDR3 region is CASLRKRETIYEQYF. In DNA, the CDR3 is TGTGCCAGCTTACGGAAGCGGGAGACCATCTACGAGCAGTACTTC.

This chain's CDR3 is CASSLAQESGRNTGELFF. CDR3 DNA sequence: TGTGCCAGCAGCTTGGCCCAAGAGAGCGGGAGAAACACCGGGGAGCTGTTTTTT. The chain has TRBV5-6 and TRBJ2-2; 8 positions match TRBD2. Per the germline V gene, CDR1 is SGHDT and CDR2 is YYEEEE. Trimming took 0 bases from V and 2 from J; bases not matched to a gene: 9. This CDR3 is built from 18 residues.

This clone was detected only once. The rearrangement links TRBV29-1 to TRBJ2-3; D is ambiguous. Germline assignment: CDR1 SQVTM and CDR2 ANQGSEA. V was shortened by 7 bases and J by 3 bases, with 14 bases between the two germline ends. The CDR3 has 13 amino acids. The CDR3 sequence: CSGCTNPTDTQYF. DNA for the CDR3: TGCAGCGGATGTACAAACCCAACAGATACGCAGTATTTT.

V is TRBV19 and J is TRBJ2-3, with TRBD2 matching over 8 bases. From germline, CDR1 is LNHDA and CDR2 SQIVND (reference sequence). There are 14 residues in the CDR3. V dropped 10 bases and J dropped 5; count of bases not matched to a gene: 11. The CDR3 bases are TGTGCCACCCAGCGGGGGCGAGAGGGAGATACGCAGTATTTT. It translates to CATQRGREGDTQYF.

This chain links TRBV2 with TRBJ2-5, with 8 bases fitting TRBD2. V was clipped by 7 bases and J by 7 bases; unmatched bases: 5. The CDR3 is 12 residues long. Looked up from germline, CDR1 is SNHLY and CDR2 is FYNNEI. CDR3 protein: CASMTAGGTQYF. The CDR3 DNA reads TGTGCCAGCATGACGGCGGGGGGGACCCAGTACTTC. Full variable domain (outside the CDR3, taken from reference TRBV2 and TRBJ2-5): EPEVTQTPSHQVTQMGQEVILRCVPISNHLYFYWYRQILGQKVEFLVSFYNNEISEKSEIFDDQFSVERPDGSNFTLKIRSTKLEDSAMYFCASMTAGGTQYFGPGTRLLVL.

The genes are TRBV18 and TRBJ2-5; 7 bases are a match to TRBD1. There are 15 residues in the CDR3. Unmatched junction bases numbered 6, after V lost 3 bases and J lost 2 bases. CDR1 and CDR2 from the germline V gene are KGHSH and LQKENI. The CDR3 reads CASSPTRGRQETQYF. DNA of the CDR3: TGTGCCAGCTCACCGACGAGGGGGCGTCAAGAGACCCAGTACTTC.

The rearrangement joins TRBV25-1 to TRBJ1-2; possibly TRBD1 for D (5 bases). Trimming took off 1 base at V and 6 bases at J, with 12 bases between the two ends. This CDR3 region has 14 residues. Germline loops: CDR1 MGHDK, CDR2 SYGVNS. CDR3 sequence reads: CASSESGRDDGYTF. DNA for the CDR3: TGTGCCAGCAGTGAATCGGGCAGGGACGATGGCTACACCTTC.

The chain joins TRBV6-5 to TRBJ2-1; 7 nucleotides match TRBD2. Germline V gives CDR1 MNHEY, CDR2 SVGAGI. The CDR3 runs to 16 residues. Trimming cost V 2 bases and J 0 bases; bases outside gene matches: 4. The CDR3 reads CASSYGGGSSYNEQFF. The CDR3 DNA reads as TGTGCCAGCAGTTACGGCGGGGGAAGCTCCTACAATGAGCAGTTCTTC.

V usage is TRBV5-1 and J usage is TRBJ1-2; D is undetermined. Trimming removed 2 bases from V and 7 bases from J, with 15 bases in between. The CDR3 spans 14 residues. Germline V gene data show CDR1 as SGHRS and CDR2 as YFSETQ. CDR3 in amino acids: CASSLQNDQAGYTF. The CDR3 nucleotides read TGCGCCAGCAGCTTACAGAACGATCAGGCTGGCTACACCTTC. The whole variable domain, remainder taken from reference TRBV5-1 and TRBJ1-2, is KAGVTQTPRYLIKTRGQQVTLSCSPISGHRSVSWYQQTPGQGLQFLFEYFSETQRNKGNFPGRFSGRQFSNSRSEMNVSTLELGDSALYLCASSLQNDQAGYTFGSGTRLTVV.

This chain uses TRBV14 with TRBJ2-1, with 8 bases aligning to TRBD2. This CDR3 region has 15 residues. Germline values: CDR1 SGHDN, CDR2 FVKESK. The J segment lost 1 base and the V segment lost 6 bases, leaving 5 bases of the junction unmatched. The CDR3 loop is CASSPLAGSYNEQFF. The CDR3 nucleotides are TGTGCCAGCAGTCCATTAGCGGGATCCTACAATGAGCAGTTCTTC.

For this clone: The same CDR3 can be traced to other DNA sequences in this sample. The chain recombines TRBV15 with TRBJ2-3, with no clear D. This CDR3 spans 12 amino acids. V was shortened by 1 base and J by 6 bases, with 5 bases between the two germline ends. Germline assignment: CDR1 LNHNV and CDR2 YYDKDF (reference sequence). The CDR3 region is CATSRARDTQYF. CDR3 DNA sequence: TGTGCCACCAGCAGAGCCCGGGATACGCAGTATTTT.

The DNA of the CDR3 is TGTGCCAGCTCCGCTCCACAGCGGGAATCCTACGAGCAGTACTTC. This gives the protein CASSAPQRESYEQYF. V usage is TRBV18 and J usage is TRBJ2-7; TRBD2 matches 7 bases. J gave up 1 base and V 6 bases, and 9 bases lay outside the gene matches. The CDR3 totals 15 residues. The germline gives CDR1 KGHSH, CDR2 LQKENI.

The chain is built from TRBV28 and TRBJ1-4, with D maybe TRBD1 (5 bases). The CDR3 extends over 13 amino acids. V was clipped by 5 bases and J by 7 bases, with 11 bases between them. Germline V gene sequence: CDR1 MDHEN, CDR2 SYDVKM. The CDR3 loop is CASSVPGGEKLFF. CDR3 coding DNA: TGTGCCAGCAGTGTTCCCGGGGGTGAAAAACTGTTTTTT.

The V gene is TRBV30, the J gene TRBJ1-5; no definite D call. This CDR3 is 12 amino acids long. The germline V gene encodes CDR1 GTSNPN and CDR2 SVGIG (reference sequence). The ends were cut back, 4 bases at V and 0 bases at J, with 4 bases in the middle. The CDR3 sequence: CAWIVSNQPQHF. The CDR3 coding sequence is TGTGCCTGGATAGTTAGCAATCAGCCCCAGCATTTT.